These 25 T cell receptor beta chains originate from one sample sequenced in a study of cytomegalovirus exposure and HLA in healthy donors. Primers included in the PCR were 60 Vbeta and 13 Jbeta primers. Clones were sequenced by immunoSEQ multiplex PCR, and TCRdb holds only the in-frame ones, with some missing. The sample holds fewer than 200,000 clones, approximately 80% seen once. The sample consisted of PBMCs. These receptors were obtained from a woman aged 25 to 39 in good health and CMV-seronegative.

This clone was picked up one time. One end of the junction is discordant with germline, which a read error may explain. V usage is TRBV7-9 and J usage is TRBJ2-7; 9 positions agree with TRBD1. Germline CDR1 reads SEHNR; CDR2 reads FQNEAQ (reference sequence). This CDR3 spans 15 amino acids. Here the CDR3 reads CSSSRPGQGTYEQYF. The DNA of the CDR3 is TGTTCCAGCAGCCGCCCGGGACAGGGTACCTACGAGCAGTACTTC.

This clone appeared once. The rearrangement uses TRBV7-2 and TRBJ2-3; 9 positions match TRBD2. This CDR3 region has 18 residues. The trim removed 1 base at V and 0 bases at J, leaving 8 bases unmatched. Germline loops: CDR1 SGHTA, CDR2 FQGNSA. CDR3: CASSLVVTSGSSTDTQYF. The CDR3 DNA sequence: TGTGCCAGCAGCTTAGTGGTAACTAGCGGGTCGAGCACAGATACGCAGTATTTT.

This chain connects TRBV27 to TRBJ2-7; 7 bases line up with TRBD2. With V trimmed by 3 bases and J by 4 bases, 3 bases remained unmatched. This CDR3 spans 13 amino acids. Germline values: CDR1 MNHEY, CDR2 SMNVEV (reference sequence). CDR3 nucleotide sequence: TGTGCCAGCAGTTTGGGGAGGGGTTACGAGCAGTACTTC. It is translated as CASSLGRGYEQYF.

The rearrangement uses TRBV27 and TRBJ1-5; D not resolved. The germline V and J ends were trimmed by 6 bases and 8 bases, with 11 bases remaining between them. CDR1 is MNHEY and CDR2 is SMNVEV in the germline V gene (reference sequence). The CDR3 sequence is 12 residues long. CDR3 nucleotide sequence: TGTGCCAGCAGCACCCGTCGAGAGCCCCAGCATTTT. This encodes CASSTRREPQHF.

The J gene is TRBJ1-4, the V gene TRBV9; 8 bases map to TRBD1. Germline CDR1 and CDR2: SGDLS and YYNGEE. V dropped 3 bases and J dropped 5; count of bases not matched to a gene: 3. This CDR3 has 14 residues. CDR3 coding DNA: TGTGCCAGCAGCGCGCAGGGGGCCAATGAAAAACTGTTTTTT. Protein sequence: CASSAQGANEKLFF.

The chain links TRBV6-1 to TRBJ2-7; 10 nucleotides match TRBD1. The germline V gene encodes CDR1 MNHNS and CDR2 SASEGT. The CDR3 length is 15 residues. The J segment lost 2 bases and the V segment lost 1 base, leaving 2 bases of the junction unmatched. The CDR3 protein is CASSEVGTGAYEQYF. The DNA for the CDR3 is TGTGCCAGCAGTGAAGTCGGGACAGGGGCCTACGAGCAGTACTTC.

This clone was counted once. The rearrangement links TRBV7-3 to TRBJ2-3; 8 nucleotides line up with TRBD2. This CDR3 contains 15 residues. V gave up 3 bases and J gave up 1 base; unmatched junction bases: 3. CDR1 is SGHTA, CDR2 FQGTGA, per germline. The CDR3 nucleotides read TGTGCCAGCAGCTTCAGAGCGGGGGGCACAGATACGCAGTATTTT. It translates to CASSFRAGGTDTQYF.

The V gene is TRBV4-1, the J gene TRBJ2-1; D possibly corresponds to TRBD1 (6 bases). V was cut by 4 bases and J by 0 bases, with 16 bases left in between. The germline V gene encodes CDR1 MGHRA and CDR2 YSYEKL. This CDR3 has 17 residues. DNA of the CDR3: TGCGCCAGCAGCCCGGCCGACAGGACGAGCTCCTACAATGAGCAGTTCTTC. Residues: CASSPADRTSSYNEQFF.

The chain uses TRBV5-1 and TRBJ2-7; unclear D gene. Trimming cost V 4 bases and J 0 bases, with 11 bases left between them. The germline V gene encodes CDR1 SGHRS and CDR2 YFSETQ. The CDR3 has 14 amino acids. This chain's CDR3 is CASSPSSSSYEQYF. Written as DNA, the CDR3 is TGCGCCAGCAGCCCCTCTTCCAGCTCCTACGAGCAGTACTTC.

V usage is TRBV5-6 and J usage is TRBJ2-7, with 7 nucleotides matching TRBD2. Trimming cost V 7 bases and J 3 bases; bases outside gene matches: 10. This CDR3 has 14 residues. Germline lookup yields CDR1 SGHDT and CDR2 YYEEEE. This CDR3 reads CASRVAGHIYEQYF. CDR3 DNA: TGTGCCAGCCGGGTAGCGGGTCATATCTACGAGCAGTACTTC.

The rearrangement links TRBV5-4 to TRBJ2-4; TRBD2 matches 12 bases. Germline loops: CDR1 SGHNT, CDR2 YYREEE (reference sequence). V trimming: 4 bases; J trimming: 1 base; junction bases outside the gene matches: 3. The CDR3 extends over 16 amino acids. In nucleotides, the CDR3 is TGTGCCAGCAGCGCGGGGACTAGCGGGGCCAAAAACATTCAGTACTTC. Translating it yields CASSAGTSGAKNIQYF.

This clone was seen just once. This chain connects TRBV27 to TRBJ1-1; 8 nucleotides line up with TRBD1. After removal of 6 bases from V and 4 bases from J, the junction contained 4 bases not matched to a gene. Germline CDR1 MNHEY, CDR2 SMNVEV (reference sequence). CDR3 length: 13 amino acids. CDR3 DNA sequence: TGTGCCAGCAGACAGACAGGGGCCACTGAAGCTTTCTTT. It encodes CASRQTGATEAFF.

This clone has just one count. This chain uses TRBV19 with TRBJ2-2, with unresolved D. The CDR3 covers 14 residues. Trimming shortened V by 3 bases and J by 5 bases, and 10 bases separated the two germline ends. Germline V gene data show CDR1 as LNHDA and CDR2 as SQIVND (reference sequence). The CDR3 sequence: CASSISVSTGELFF. CDR3 nucleotide sequence: TGTGCCAGTAGTATCTCAGTATCAACCGGGGAGCTGTTTTTT.

This chain joins TRBV21-1 and TRBJ1-1. TRBV21-1 is tagged as a pseudogene. The CDR3 runs to 17 residues. Here the CDR3 DNA reads TGTGCCAGCAGCAAAGCCCATGCCCGGGACTATAACACTGAAGCTTTCTTT. Its translation is CASSKAHARDYNTEAFF.

The rearrangement links TRBV4-3 to TRBJ1-4; no definite D call. V gave up 3 bases and J gave up 1 base, with 12 bases separating them. From germline, CDR1 is LGHNA and CDR2 YSLEER. The CDR3 length is 16 residues. The DNA of the CDR3 is TGCGCCAGCAGCCAGAGTATCAGGCAAACTAATGAAAAACTGTTTTTT. Translated: CASSQSIRQTNEKLFF.

This clone was observed a single time. V and J are TRBV10-1 and TRBJ2-1; 7 bases align to TRBD1. The V gene's germline CDR1 is WNHNN and CDR2 SYGVQD (reference sequence). The J segment lost 2 bases and the V segment lost 2 bases, leaving 3 bases of the junction unmatched. The CDR3 spans 15 residues. The CDR3 loop is CASSERQGPYNEQFF. As DNA, the CDR3 is TGCGCCAGCAGTGAGCGACAGGGTCCCTACAATGAGCAGTTCTTC.

Notes on this clone: The sample contains more than one DNA sequence encoding this CDR3. For the CDR3, the DNA is TGTGCCAGCTCACCACAGGGGGCACTGAACACTGAAGCTTTCTTT. It codes for CASSPQGALNTEAFF. This chain connects TRBV18 to TRBJ1-1, with 7 bases lining up with TRBD1. Trimming at V came to 1 base and at J to 0 bases, leaving 2 bases not matched to a gene. The CDR3 extends over 15 amino acids. Germline loops: CDR1 KGHSH, CDR2 LQKENI. Complete variable domain (other parts from reference TRBV18 and TRBJ1-1): NAGVMQNPRHLVRRRGQEARLRCSPMKGHSHVYWYRQLPEEGLKFMVYLQKENIIDESGMPKERFSAEFPKEGPSILRIQQVVRGDSAAYFCASSPQGALNTEAFFGQGTRLTVV.

The CDR3 sequence: CASLGGAYNEQFF. The CDR3 nucleotides are TGTGCCAGCTTGGGGGGAGCTTACAATGAGCAGTTCTTC. The J gene is TRBJ2-1, the V gene TRBV18; D is perhaps TRBD2 (6 bases). CDR1 and CDR2 (germline): KGHSH, LQKENI. The CDR3 runs to 13 residues. Trimming took off 7 bases at V and 4 bases at J, with 11 bases between the two ends.

V gene TRBV5-1 combines with J gene TRBJ1-1; 7 bases map to TRBD1. The germline V gene encodes CDR1 SGHRS and CDR2 YFSETQ. CDR3 length: 13 residues. J was trimmed by 6 bases and V by 3 bases; bases with no gene match: 5. The CDR3 spells CASSYFGTAEAFF. In nucleotides, the CDR3 is TGCGCCAGCAGCTATTTCGGGACAGCTGAAGCTTTCTTT. Full variable domain (missing parts from reference TRBV5-1 and TRBJ1-1): KAGVTQTPRYLIKTRGQQVTLSCSPISGHRSVSWYQQTPGQGLQFLFEYFSETQRNKGNFPGRFSGRQFSNSRSEMNVSTLELGDSALYLCASSYFGTAEAFFGQGTRLTVV.

The chain carries TRBV11-1 and TRBJ2-3, with 11 bases that match TRBD2. V was clipped by 2 bases and J by 5 bases; unmatched bases: 6. Germline V gene lookup returns CDR1 SGHAT and CDR2 FQDESV (reference sequence). The CDR3 is made up of 16 amino acids. The chain's CDR3 is CASSLPLAGVIDTQYF. The CDR3 DNA sequence: TGTGCCAGCAGCTTACCACTAGCGGGAGTTATAGATACGCAGTATTTT.

Points on this clone: This CDR3 is also generated by other DNA sequences in the sample. V usage is TRBV29-1 and J usage is TRBJ1-3; a weak D match, TRBD1 (5 bases). CDR3 length: 13 amino acids. Germline CDR1 and CDR2: SQVTM and ANQGSEA. V shed 6 bases and J shed 4 bases, with 13 bases lying between them. The CDR3 sequence: CSVSRDLGNTIYF. The CDR3 bases are TGCAGCGTAAGCAGGGATCTCGGAAACACCATATATTTT. Full variable domain (rest looked up from reference TRBV29-1 and TRBJ1-3): SAVISQKPSRDICQRGTSLTIQCQVDSQVTMMFWYRQQPGQSLTLIATANQGSEATYESGFVIDKFPISRPNLTFSTLTVSNMSPEDSSIYLCSVSRDLGNTIYFGEGSWLTVV.

V is TRBV13 and J is TRBJ2-7, with a tentative D call TRBD2 (6 bases). V was cut by 2 bases and J by 4 bases, with 12 bases left in between. Per the germline V gene, CDR1 is PRHDT and CDR2 is FYEKMQ (reference sequence). The CDR3 is 14 amino acids. CDR3 loop: CASSLPPGTYEQYF. For the CDR3, the DNA is TGTGCCAGCAGCTTACCTCCCGGGACTTACGAGCAGTACTTC.

The V gene is TRBV9, the J gene TRBJ1-2; 7 bases agree with TRBD1. The CDR3 is made up of 13 amino acids. Germline V lookup: CDR1 SGDLS, CDR2 YYNGEE. The ends lost 2 bases at V and 3 bases at J; junction bases unmatched: 1. CDR3: CASSVDRDYGYTF. The CDR3 DNA reads as TGTGCCAGCAGCGTTGACAGGGACTATGGCTACACCTTC.

The CDR3 nucleotides read TGTGCCAGCACGACAGGAGGGACAGGGGGCAAAAACATTCAGTACTTC. Protein: CASTTGGTGGKNIQYF. V is TRBV25-1 and J is TRBJ2-4; TRBD1 aligns across 11 bases. The V segment lost 7 bases and the J segment 3 bases; nucleotides outside the gene matches: 8. The germline V gene has CDR1 MGHDK and CDR2 SYGVNS. The length of the CDR3 is 16 residues.

The rearrangement joins TRBV29-1 to TRBJ2-2, with D possibly matching TRBD1 (6 bases). CDR3 length: 15 residues. Germline V lookup: CDR1 SQVTM, CDR2 ANQGSEA. The ends were cut back, 1 base at V and 3 bases at J, with 12 bases in the middle. In nucleotides, the CDR3 is TGCAGCGTTGAAGTGGGGGCGCGGTACACCGGGGAGCTGTTTTTT. Translating it yields CSVEVGARYTGELFF.